In its sample, the clone carrying this T cell receptor beta chain was seen a few times. Trimming stripped 0 bases from V and 9 bases from J, with 8 bases between. The CDR3 has 11 amino acids. The germline V gene has CDR1 SQVTM and CDR2 ANQGSEA. Only in-frame clones appear in the TCRdb table, and some are missing; sequencing was by immunoSEQ multiplex PCR. The data contain 80,000 or so clones, approximately 75% of them seen just once; the ten biggest clones take up 3% to 5%. The data belong to a study of technical replicates of blood from a handful of donors. The sequence derives from a human donor in good health. Some clones in this sample may be carry-over from other donors' samples. The sample taken for sequencing was PBMCs. The chain employs TRBV29-1 and TRBJ1-2; D call uncertain. The CDR3 DNA is TGCAGCGTTGAAGATCGTTTCCGCTACACCTTC. Its translation: CSVEDRFRYTF.